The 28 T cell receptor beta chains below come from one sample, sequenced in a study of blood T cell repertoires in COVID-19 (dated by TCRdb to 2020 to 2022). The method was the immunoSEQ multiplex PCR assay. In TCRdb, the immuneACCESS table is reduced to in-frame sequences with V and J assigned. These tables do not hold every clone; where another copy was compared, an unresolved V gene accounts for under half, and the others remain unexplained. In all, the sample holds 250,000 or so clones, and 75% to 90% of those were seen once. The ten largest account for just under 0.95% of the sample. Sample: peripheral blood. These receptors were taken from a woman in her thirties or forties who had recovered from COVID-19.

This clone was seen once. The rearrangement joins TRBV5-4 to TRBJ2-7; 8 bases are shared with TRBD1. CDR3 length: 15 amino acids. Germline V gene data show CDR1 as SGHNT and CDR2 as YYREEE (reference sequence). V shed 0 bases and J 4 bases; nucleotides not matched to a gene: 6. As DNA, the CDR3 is TGTGCCAGCAGCTTGGGGCAGGGGGCGGGTTACGAGCAGTACTTC. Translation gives CASSLGQGAGYEQYF.

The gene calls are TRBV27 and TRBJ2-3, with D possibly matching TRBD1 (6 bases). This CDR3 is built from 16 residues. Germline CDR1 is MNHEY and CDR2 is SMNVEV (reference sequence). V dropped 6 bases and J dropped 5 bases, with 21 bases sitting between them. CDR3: CASSQGQLGAIDTQYF. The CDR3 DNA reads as TGTGCCAGCAGCCAGGGGCAGCTGGGGGCGATAGATACGCAGTATTTT.

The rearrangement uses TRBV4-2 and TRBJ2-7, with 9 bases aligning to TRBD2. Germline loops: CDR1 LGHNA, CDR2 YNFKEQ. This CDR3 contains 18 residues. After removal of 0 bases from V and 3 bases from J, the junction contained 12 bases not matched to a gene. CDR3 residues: CASSQDGGGKTSGYEQYF. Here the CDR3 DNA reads TGTGCCAGCAGCCAAGATGGGGGGGGGAAGACTAGCGGCTACGAGCAGTACTTC.

Here the CDR3 reads CASSLFARGPYEQYF. CDR3 bases: TGTGCCAGCAGTTTATTTGCCAGGGGCCCTTACGAGCAGTACTTC. The rearrangement links TRBV27 to TRBJ2-7; possible D gene TRBD1, 6 bases. V was cut by 1 base and J by 4 bases, with 14 bases left in between. The CDR3 has 15 amino acids. Germline CDR1 MNHEY, CDR2 SMNVEV (reference sequence).

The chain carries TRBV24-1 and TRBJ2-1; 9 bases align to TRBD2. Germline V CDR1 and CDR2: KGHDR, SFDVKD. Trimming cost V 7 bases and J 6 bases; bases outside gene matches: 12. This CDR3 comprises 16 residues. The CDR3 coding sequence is TGTGCCACCAGAACAAGAGGCGGGAGGGCCGCCAATGAGCAGTTCTTC. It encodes CATRTRGGRAANEQFF.

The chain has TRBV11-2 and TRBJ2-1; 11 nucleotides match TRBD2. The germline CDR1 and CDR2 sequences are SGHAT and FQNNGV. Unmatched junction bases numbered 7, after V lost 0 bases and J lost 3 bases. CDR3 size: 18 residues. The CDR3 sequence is CASSLDPGLAELYNEQFF. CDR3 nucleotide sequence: TGTGCCAGCAGCTTAGATCCGGGACTAGCGGAGCTCTACAATGAGCAGTTCTTC.

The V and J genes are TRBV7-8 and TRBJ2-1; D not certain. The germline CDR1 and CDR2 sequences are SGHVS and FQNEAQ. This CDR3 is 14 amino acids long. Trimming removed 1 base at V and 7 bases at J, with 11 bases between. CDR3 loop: CASSLGLIRNEQFF. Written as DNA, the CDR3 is TGTGCCAGCAGCTTAGGTCTGATCCGGAATGAGCAGTTCTTC.

CDR3 sequence (DNA): TGTGCCAGCATTCCCGTATCAATGGAGGGGCGTGGCTACACCTTC. Its protein product is CASIPVSMEGRGYTF. The J gene is TRBJ1-2, the V gene TRBV28; weak D call: TRBD1 (5 bases). The germline V and J ends were trimmed by 7 bases and 7 bases, with 22 bases remaining between them. The CDR3 runs to 15 residues. The germline CDR1 and CDR2 sequences are MDHEN and SYDVKM.

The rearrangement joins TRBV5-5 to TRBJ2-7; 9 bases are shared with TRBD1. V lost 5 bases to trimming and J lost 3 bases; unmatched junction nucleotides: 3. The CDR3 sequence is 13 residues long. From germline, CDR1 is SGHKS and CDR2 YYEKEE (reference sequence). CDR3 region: CASRDRGNYEQYF. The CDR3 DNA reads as TGTGCCAGCAGGGACAGGGGAAACTACGAGCAGTACTTC.

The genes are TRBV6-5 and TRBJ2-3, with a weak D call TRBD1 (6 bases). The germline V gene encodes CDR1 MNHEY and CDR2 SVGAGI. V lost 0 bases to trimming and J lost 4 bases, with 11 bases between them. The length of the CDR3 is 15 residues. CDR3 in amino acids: CASSYSIGGPDTQYF. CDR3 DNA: TGTGCCAGCAGTTACTCAATAGGGGGTCCAGATACGCAGTATTTT.

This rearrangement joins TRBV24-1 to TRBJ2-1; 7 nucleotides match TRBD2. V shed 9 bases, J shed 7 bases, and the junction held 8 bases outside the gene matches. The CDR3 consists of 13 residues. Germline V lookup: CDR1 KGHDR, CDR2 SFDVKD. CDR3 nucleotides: TGTGCCACCGGGGAGGGCTCGTGGAATGAGCAGTTCTTC. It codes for CATGEGSWNEQFF.

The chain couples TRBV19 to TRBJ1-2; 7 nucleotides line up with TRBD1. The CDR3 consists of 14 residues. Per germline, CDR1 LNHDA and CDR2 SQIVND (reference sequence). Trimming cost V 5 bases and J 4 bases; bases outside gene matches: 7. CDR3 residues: CASSFPDRPYGYTF. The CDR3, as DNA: TGTGCCAGTAGTTTCCCGGACAGGCCCTATGGCTACACCTTC.

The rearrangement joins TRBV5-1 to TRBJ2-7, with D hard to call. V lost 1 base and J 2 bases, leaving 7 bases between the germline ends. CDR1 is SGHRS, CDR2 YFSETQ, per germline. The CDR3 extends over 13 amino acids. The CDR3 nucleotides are TGCGCCAGCAGCTTGCGGTCGCCCTACGAGCAGTACTTC. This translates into CASSLRSPYEQYF. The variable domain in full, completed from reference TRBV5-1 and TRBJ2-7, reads KAGVTQTPRYLIKTRGQQVTLSCSPISGHRSVSWYQQTPGQGLQFLFEYFSETQRNKGNFPGRFSGRQFSNSRSEMNVSTLELGDSALYLCASSLRSPYEQYFGPGTRLTVT.

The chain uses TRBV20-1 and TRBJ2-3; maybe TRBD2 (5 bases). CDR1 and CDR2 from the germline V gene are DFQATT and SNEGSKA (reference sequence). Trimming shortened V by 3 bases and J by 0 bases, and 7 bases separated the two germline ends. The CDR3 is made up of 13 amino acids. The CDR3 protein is CSASLASTDTQYF. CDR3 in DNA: TGCAGTGCTAGTCTAGCTAGCACAGATACGCAGTATTTT.

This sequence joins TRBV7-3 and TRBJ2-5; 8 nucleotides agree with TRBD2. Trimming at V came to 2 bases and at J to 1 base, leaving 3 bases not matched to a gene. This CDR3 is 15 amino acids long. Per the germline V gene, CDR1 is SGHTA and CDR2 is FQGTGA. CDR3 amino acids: CASSLAGGFQETQYF. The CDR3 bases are TGTGCCAGCAGCTTAGCGGGAGGCTTCCAAGAGACCCAGTACTTC.

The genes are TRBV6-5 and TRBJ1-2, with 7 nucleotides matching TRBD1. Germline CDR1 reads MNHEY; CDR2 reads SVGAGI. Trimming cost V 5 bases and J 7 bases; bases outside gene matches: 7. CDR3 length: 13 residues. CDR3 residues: CASSPAGGSGYTF. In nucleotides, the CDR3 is TGTGCCAGCAGTCCGGCAGGGGGATCTGGCTACACCTTC.

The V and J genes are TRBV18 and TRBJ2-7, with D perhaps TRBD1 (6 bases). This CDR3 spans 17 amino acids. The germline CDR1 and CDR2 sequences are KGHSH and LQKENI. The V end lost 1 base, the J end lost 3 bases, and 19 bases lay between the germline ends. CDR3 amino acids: CASSPRILTGEFYEQYF. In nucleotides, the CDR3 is TGTGCCAGCTCACCACGGATACTGACAGGAGAGTTCTACGAGCAGTACTTC.

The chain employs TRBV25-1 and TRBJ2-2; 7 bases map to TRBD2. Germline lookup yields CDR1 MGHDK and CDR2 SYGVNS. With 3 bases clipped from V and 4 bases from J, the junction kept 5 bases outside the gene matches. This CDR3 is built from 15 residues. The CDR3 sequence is CASSEHSGGTGELFF. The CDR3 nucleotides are TGTGCCAGCAGTGAGCACTCGGGGGGCACCGGGGAGCTGTTTTTT.

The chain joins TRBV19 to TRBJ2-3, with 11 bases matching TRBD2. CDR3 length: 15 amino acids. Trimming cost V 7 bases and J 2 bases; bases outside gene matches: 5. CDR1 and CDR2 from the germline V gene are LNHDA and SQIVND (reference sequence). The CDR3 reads CASKTSGSHTDTQYF. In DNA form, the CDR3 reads TGTGCCAGTAAAACTAGCGGGAGTCACACAGATACGCAGTATTTT.

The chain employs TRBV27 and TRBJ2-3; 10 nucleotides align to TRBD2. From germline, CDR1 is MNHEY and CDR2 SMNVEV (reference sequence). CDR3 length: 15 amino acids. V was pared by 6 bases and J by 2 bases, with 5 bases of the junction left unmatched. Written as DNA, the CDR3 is TGTGCCAGCAGATCACTAGCGGGGTACACAGATACGCAGTATTTT. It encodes CASRSLAGYTDTQYF.

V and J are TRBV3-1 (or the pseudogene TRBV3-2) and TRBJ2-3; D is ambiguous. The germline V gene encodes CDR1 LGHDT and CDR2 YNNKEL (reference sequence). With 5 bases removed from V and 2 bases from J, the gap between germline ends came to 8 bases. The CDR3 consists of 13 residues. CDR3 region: CASSSRNTDTQYF. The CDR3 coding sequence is TGTGCCAGCAGCTCCAGGAACACAGATACGCAGTATTTT.

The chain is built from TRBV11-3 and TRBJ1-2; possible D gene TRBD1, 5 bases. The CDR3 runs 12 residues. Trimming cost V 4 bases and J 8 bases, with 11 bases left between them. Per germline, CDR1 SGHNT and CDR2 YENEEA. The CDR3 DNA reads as TGTGCCAGCAGCTGGGGGGTGAACGGCTACACCTTC. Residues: CASSWGVNGYTF. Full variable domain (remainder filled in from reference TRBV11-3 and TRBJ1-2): EAGVVQSPRYKIIEKKQPVAFWCNPISGHNTLYWYLQNLGQGPELLIRYENEEAVDDSQLPKDRFSAERLKGVDSTLKIQPAELGDSAVYLCASSWGVNGYTFGSGTRLTVV.

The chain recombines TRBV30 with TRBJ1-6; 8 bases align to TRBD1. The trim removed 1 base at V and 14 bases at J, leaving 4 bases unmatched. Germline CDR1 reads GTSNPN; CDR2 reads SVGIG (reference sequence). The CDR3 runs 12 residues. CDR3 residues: CAWSDRGETLHF. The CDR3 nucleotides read TGTGCCTGGAGTGACAGGGGGGAAACCCTCCACTTT.

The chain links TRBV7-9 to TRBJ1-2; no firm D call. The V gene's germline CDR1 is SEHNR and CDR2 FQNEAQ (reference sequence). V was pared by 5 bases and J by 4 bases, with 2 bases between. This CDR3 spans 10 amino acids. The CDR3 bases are TGTGCCAGCAGCCTCTATGGCTACACCTTC. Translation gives CASSLYGYTF. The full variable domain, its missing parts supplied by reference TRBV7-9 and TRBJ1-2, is DTGVSQNPRHKITKRGQNVTFRCDPISEHNRLYWYRQTLGQGPEFLTYFQNEAQLEKSRLLSDRFSAERPKGSFSTLEIQRTEQGDSAMYLCASSLYGYTFGSGTRLTVV.

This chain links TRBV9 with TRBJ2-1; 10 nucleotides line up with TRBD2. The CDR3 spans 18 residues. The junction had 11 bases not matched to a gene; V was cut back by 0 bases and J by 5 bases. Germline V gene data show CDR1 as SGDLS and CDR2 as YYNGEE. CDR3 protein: CASSVVGAGGPSHNEQFF. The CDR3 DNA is TGTGCCAGCAGCGTAGTGGGAGCGGGAGGGCCTAGTCACAATGAGCAGTTCTTC.

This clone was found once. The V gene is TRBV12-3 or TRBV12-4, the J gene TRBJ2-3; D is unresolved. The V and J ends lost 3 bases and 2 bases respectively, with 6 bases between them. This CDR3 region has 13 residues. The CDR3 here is CASSFGDTDTQYF. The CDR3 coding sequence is TGTGCCAGCAGTTTTGGAGACACAGATACGCAGTATTTT.

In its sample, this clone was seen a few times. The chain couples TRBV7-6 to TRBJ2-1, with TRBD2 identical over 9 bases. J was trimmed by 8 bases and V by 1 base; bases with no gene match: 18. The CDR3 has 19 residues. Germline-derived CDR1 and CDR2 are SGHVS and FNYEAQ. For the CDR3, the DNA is TGTGCCAGCAGCTTAGTTATTTGGCGGGAGGGCCTTACTTCCGATGAGCAGTTCTTC. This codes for CASSLVIWREGLTSDEQFF.

The CDR3 loop is CASSLVFRGETQYF. CDR3 DNA sequence: TGTGCCAGCAGCTTGGTTTTTAGGGGGGAGACCCAGTACTTC. This chain connects TRBV5-6 to TRBJ2-5; D might be TRBD1 (6 bases). Germline lookup yields CDR1 SGHDT and CDR2 YYEEEE. The V end was cut by 0 bases, the J end by 5 bases, with 11 bases between. This CDR3 comprises 14 residues.